This TCR beta chain was retrieved from a study of T-cell memory formation after mild COVID-19. Study overall: TCR clustering was largely donor specific.

Study findings and constraints: Clones shrinking between day 15 and 85 showed a balanced CD4/CD8 split, and those that grew later tilted toward CD4+. Memory from before infection featured some responding clones, which suggests cross-reactive memory joined.

J gave up 1 base and V 6 bases, and 7 bases lay outside the gene matches. The CDR3 spans 16 residues. Germline V CDR1 and CDR2: LNHDA, SQIVND (reference sequence). This clonotype has only a few counts. The antigen is undetermined. Amplification by 5'RACE using constant-segment primers produced TCR alpha and TCR beta cDNA libraries that carried sample barcodes and UMIs. TCRdb reprocessed the 5' RACE reads with MiXCR, giving one entry per CDR3 protein. The table has tens of thousands of distinct CDR3 sequences, roughly 15% seen once; the top ten hold 39%. The TCR originated in a man between 18 and 29 years old who had mild COVID-19 (a few samples of this study predate the infection). Cell type and time point are not known. The sample comprised PBMCs or a T cell subset sorted from them (not recorded which). V and J are TRBV19 and TRBJ2-2; 8 bases fit TRBD1. The DNA for the CDR3 is TGTGCCAGTAGAGGGCGACAGGGGAAGAACACCGGGGAGCTGTTTTTT. Its translation is CASRGRQGKNTGELFF. The full variable domain, completed using reference TRBV19 and TRBJ2-2, is DGGITQSPKYLFRKEGQNVTLSCEQNLNHDAMYWYRQDPGQGLRLIYYSQIVNDFQKGDIAEGYSVSREKKESFPLTVTSAQKNPTAFYLCASRGRQGKNTGELFFGEGSRLTVL.